This entry concerns a single TCR beta chain. Its target is not known. This sample stems from a study of shared clonotypes between healthy human individuals. General study findings and limits: The sharing of about 5.3% of naive CD4 clonotypes was seen across several donors. Large sequencing depth failed to make sorted-subset sequencing complete, rarefaction showed. Sharing of clonotypes among donors was expected to vary with sequencing depth.

The test was conducted at deep level. Produced via immunoSEQ multiplex PCR; TCRdb's table is partial and in-frame only. This table has over 1.4 million clones, roughly 96% appearing once. Sequenced material: naive CD4+ T cells sorted from blood. The subset denotes: CD45RA+ positively selected. The receptor was derived from a man aged 30 to 39 in good health.

The CDR3: CASSLPDISGNTIYF. CDR3 in DNA: TGCGCCAGCAGCTTGCCGGACATCTCTGGAAACACCATATATTTT. The V gene is TRBV5-1, the J gene TRBJ1-3; D is perhaps TRBD1 (5 bases). The CDR3 runs to 15 residues. V was clipped by 1 base and J by 0 bases, with 8 bases between them. CDR1 and CDR2 from the germline V gene are SGHRS and YFSETQ.